The rows below give T cell receptor beta chains drawn from one sample of a study of shared clonotypes between healthy human individuals. Data came from immunoSEQ multiplex PCR; TCRdb stores just in-frame clones and leaves some out. The data hold approximately 320,000 clones, with about 74% observed a single time. Sequenced material: memory CD4+ T cells sorted from blood. The receptors originated from a man aged 30 to 39 in good health. The CDR3 runs from the conserved cysteine through the conserved F or W. D genes are given only for firm matches. The size of a clone is reported for some rows only, either as once, few or many, or as a class for expanded clones.

>NA|TRBD2|TRBJ2-1|TRBV7-6
CASSYGLAEGGEQFF
TGTGCCAGCAGCTACGGACTAGCGGAGGGGGGTGAGCAGTTCTTC
>few|NA|TRBJ2-7|TRBV7-9
CASSSPSYEQYF
TGTGCCAGCAGCTCCCCCTCCTACGAGCAGTACTTC
>NA|NA|TRBJ1-2|TRBV19
CAIQGDYGYTF
TGTGCCATCCAGGGTGACTATGGCTACACCTTC
>NA|TRBD1|TRBJ1-5|TRBV10-3
CAISEDRGQPQHF
TGTGCCATCAGTGAAGACAGGGGACAGCCCCAGCATTTT
>NA|NA|TRBJ2-5|TRBV5-6
CASSYRYETQYF
TGTGCCAGCAGTTATAGGTATGAGACCCAGTACTTC
>NA|NA|TRBJ2-1|TRBV18
CASSPRGSDEQFF
TGTGCCAGCTCCCCTAGGGGGTCAGATGAGCAGTTCTTC
>NA|NA|TRBJ2-7|TRBV10-1
CASSDAEQGRDEQYF
TGCGCCAGCAGTGACGCCGAACAGGGGAGGGACGAGCAGTACTTC
>NA|NA|TRBJ1-2|TRBV7-2
CASSLNTFTGLVGYTF
TGTGCCAGCAGCTTAAACACTTTCACAGGACTTGTAGGCTACACCTTC
>few|NA|TRBJ2-1|TRBV11-2
CASTQGKNEQFF
TGTGCCAGCACCCAGGGGAAAAATGAGCAGTTCTTC
>few|NA|TRBJ2-1|TRBV5-4
CASSSGLDYNEQFF
TGTGCCAGCAGCTCGGGACTGGACTACAATGAGCAGTTCTTC
>NA|NA|TRBJ2-1|TRBV9
CASSVVYRGGFF
TGTGCCAGCAGCGTAGTCTACAGGGGAGGGTTCTTC
>NA|TRBD2|TRBJ2-3|TRBV27
CASSYAGGAGTDTQYF
TGTGCCAGCAGTTACGCGGGAGGGGCCGGCACAGATACGCAGTATTTT
>few|NA|TRBJ1-3|TRBV4-2
CASSQVHSGNTIYF
TGTGCCAGCAGCCAAGTACACTCTGGAAACACCATATATTTT
>NA|TRBD1|TRBJ2-3|TRBV18
CASSDRGRFPTDTQYF
TGTGCCAGCTCAGACAGGGGGCGCTTCCCAACAGATACGCAGTATTTT
>NA|TRBD2|TRBJ2-5|TRBV7-9
CASSLGSGGRRETQYF
TGTGCCAGCAGCTTAGGTTCGGGAGGGCGACGAGAGACCCAGTACTTC
>few|NA|TRBJ1-5|TRBV19
CASSYRVGADWPQHF
TGTGCCAGTAGTTACAGGGTTGGAGCAGATTGGCCCCAGCATTTT
>NA|NA|TRBJ1-5|TRBV12-2
CASLHTSPGLLTTQPQHF
TGTGCAAGTCTCCACACATCCCCGGGACTTCTTACTACCCAGCCCCAGCATTTT
>NA|TRBD1|TRBJ2-1|TRBV10-3
CAISETWWTGTGNEQFF
TGTGCCATCAGTGAAACCTGGTGGACCGGGACAGGCAATGAGCAGTTCTTC
>few|NA|TRBJ1-4|TRBV19
CASSIASGGAEKLFF
TGTGCCAGTAGTATAGCTTCCGGGGGCGCCGAAAAACTGTTTTTT
>NA|NA|TRBJ1-2|TRBV2
CASSGDGFYGYTF
TGTGCCAGCAGTGGCGATGGGTTCTATGGCTACACCTTC
>few|NA|TRBJ1-3|TRBV18
CASSPDNSGNTIYF
TGTGCCAGCTCACCGGACAACTCTGGAAACACCATATATTTT
>NA|TRBD2|TRBJ2-7|TRBV10-3
CAISSRAGLNLEQYF
TGTGCCATCAGCTCCAGAGCGGGGTTGAACCTCGAGCAGTACTTC
>NA|TRBD2|TRBJ2-1|TRBV6-6
CASRFTGTSGYNEQFF
TGTGCCAGCAGATTTACCGGGACTAGCGGATACAATGAGCAGTTCTTC
>NA|TRBD2|TRBJ2-1|TRBV19
CASRTGLAASNEQFF
TGTGCCAGCCGCACGGGACTAGCGGCCTCCAATGAGCAGTTCTTC
>NA|TRBD2|TRBJ2-7|TRBV7-2
CASSLLAGTYEQYF
TGTGCCAGCAGCTTACTAGCGGGCACCTACGAGCAGTACTTC
>NA|NA|TRBJ2-5|TRBV18
CASSPAETQYF
TGTGCCAGCTCACCGGCGGAGACCCAGTACTTC
>NA|NA|TRBJ2-3|TRBV29-1
CSVATMSGTDTQYF
TGCAGCGTTGCAACGATGTCAGGCACAGATACGCAGTATTTT
>few|TRBD2|TRBJ2-5|TRBV7-3
CASSPLAGGPETQYF
TGTGCCAGCAGCCCCCTAGCGGGAGGGCCAGAGACCCAGTACTTC
>NA|TRBD1|TRBJ2-3|TRBV7-3
CASSLTGGADTQYF
TGTGCCAGCAGCTTAACAGGGGGCGCGGATACGCAGTATTTT
>NA|NA|TRBJ1-2|TRBV4-1
CASSQISKTPDYGYTF
TGCGCCAGCAGCCAAATATCGAAAACCCCGGACTATGGCTACACCTTC
>many|NA|TRBJ2-2|TRBV5-1
CASSLNTGELFF
TGCGCCAGCAGCTTAAACACCGGGGAGCTGTTTTTT
>NA|NA|TRBJ2-3|TRBV9
CASSVGSSNPWAWDTQYF
TGTGCCAGCAGCGTAGGATCGTCGAACCCCTGGGCCTGGGATACGCAGTATTTT